The clone carrying this T cell receptor (beta chain) was recorded many times. This sample is drawn from a study of identical twins. A single record per CDR3 protein comes from TCRdb applying MiXCR to the 5' RACE reads. Of some 710,000 distinct CDR3 sequences listed, roughly 6% are singletons. Germline V gene data show CDR1 as SGHTA and CDR2 as FQGNSA. V gave up 3 bases and J gave up 4 bases, with 14 bases separating them. This CDR3 is built from 15 residues. No donor was unhealthy or non-Caucasian. The sample was naive T cells sorted from blood. This receptor was identified in a man in his late teens or twenties in good health. The chain has TRBV7-2 and TRBJ2-3, with D possibly being TRBD1 (6 bases). The CDR3 nucleotides read TGTGCCAGCAGCTTGGACAGTTTGAGGCCAGATACGCAGTATTTT. Translated, it gives CASSLDSLRPDTQYF.